This TCR beta chain comes out of a study of CD8 T cells in ankylosing spondylitis. As the method for making TCR beta libraries, quantitative 5'-RACE with molecular barcodes was used. MiXCR, run by TCRdb on the 5' RACE reads, gives a single entry per CDR3 protein. In the table there are approximately 500,000 distinct CDR3 sequences, roughly 13% of which are singletons. Study outcomes and limitations: Within matched ankylosing spondylitis synovial fluid, disease-linked clones were reportedly significantly enriched. What seemed typical of ankylosing spondylitis blood was a TCR beta motif built from roughly eight highly homologous variants. Some of the motif variants had earlier been found in reactive arthritis patients' fluid and blood.

CDR1 LNHDA and CDR2 SQIVND come from the germline V gene (reference sequence). The CDR3 totals 13 residues. V dropped 6 bases and J dropped 5 bases, with 10 bases sitting between them. This clonotype was detected only a few times. Antigen unknown. V usage is TRBV19 and J usage is TRBJ1-4; tentatively, D is TRBD1 (5 bases). The sequencing sample was made of blood, either unsorted or a sorted T cell fraction (not recorded which). This TCR came from a male donor with ankylosing spondylitis. The CDR3 DNA reads TGTGCCAGTAGGTTCGCAGGGAATGAAAAACTGTTTTTT. Protein: CASRFAGNEKLFF.